Listed below are T cell receptor beta chains from one sample, sequenced in a study of T and B cells in COVID-19 patients. TCRdb re-derived calls from the multiplex PCR reads in MiXCR, one entry per CDR3 protein. The data show approximately 3,100 distinct CDR3 sequences, roughly 20% seen once. Input material: blood. These receptors were obtained from a human donor with active COVID-19. The conserved cysteine and the conserved F or W are not part of the CDR3 here.

J | V | CDR3
TRBJ1-2 | TRBV20-1 | SANLDRVDGYT
TRBJ2-7 | TRBV4-3 | ASSQDILSPWGNEQY
TRBJ2-7 | TRBV5-5 | ASSLSAGEQY
TRBJ1-2 | TRBV12-3/TRBV12-4 | ASSLAREAGGYT
TRBJ1-5 | TRBV20-1 | SARSAYSNQPQH
TRBJ2-2 | TRBV6-6 | ASGTGETGELF
TRBJ2-7 | TRBV19 | ASRWTGVGEQY
TRBJ2-2 | TRBV4-1 | ASSQGRANTGELF
TRBJ2-7 | TRBV5-1 | ASSLGFIAGSYEQY
TRBJ2-7 | TRBV5-1 | ASTTAGTGIYEQY
TRBJ1-2 | TRBV30 | AWSVGGAHGYT
TRBJ2-2 | TRBV24-1 | ATSEPQGQGAPGELF
TRBJ2-1 | TRBV6-5 | ASSRRTSGNEQF
TRBJ2-7 | TRBV6-5 | ASSYSSGSTYEQY
TRBJ2-7 | TRBV7-9 | ASSLGGLYEQY
TRBJ2-1 | TRBV7-2 | ASTLVGGSYNEQF
TRBJ2-7 | TRBV29-1 | SVSPWDRGMYEQY
TRBJ2-3 | TRBV30 | AWTPGTSGSRGTDTQY
TRBJ2-6 | TRBV6-5 | ASSFTGTSGRAGYSGANVLT
TRBJ2-2 | TRBV6-5 | ASSYSAGGRTGELF
TRBJ2-7 | TRBV27 | ASSRGTSGNSYEQY
TRBJ2-7 | TRBV4-1 | ASSQELWLAGYEQY
TRBJ2-7 | TRBV2 | ASSGDGSEQY
TRBJ1-5 | TRBV6-2/TRBV6-3 | ASRSPGLPRGWPQH
TRBJ1-3 | TRBV15 | ATSRGGIGHSGNTIY
TRBJ1-1 | TRBV6-5 | ASSPQWGGTEAF
TRBJ1-2 | TRBV10-3 | AIGTRDYGYT